The 5 T cell receptor beta chains presented below share a single source sample, sequenced in a study of OX40 agonist ivuxolimab in advanced cancers. Clones were read by immunoSEQ multiplex PCR, and TCRdb kept only the in-frame ones, dropping some. The table includes roughly 79,000 clones, less than 95% detected once. The sequencing here drew on CD4+ or CD8+ T cells sorted from blood, taken in a trial of the OX40 agonist ivuxolimab. The receptors stem from an adult with an advanced solid tumor such as melanoma, head and neck, liver or kidney cancer.

V and J are TRBV6-1 and TRBJ2-2; 7 bases agree with TRBD2. The CDR3 extends over 14 amino acids. Per the germline V gene, CDR1 is MNHNS and CDR2 is SASEGT. The ends lost 5 bases at V and 6 bases at J; junction bases unmatched: 6. In nucleotides, the CDR3 is TGTGCCAGCAGTCAATTAGCGGGTCCCGGGGAGCTGTTTTTT. Protein product: CASSQLAGPGELFF.

In this sample, this clone turned up once. The chain carries TRBV27 and TRBJ2-1, with a possible D match to TRBD2 (6 bases). The ends were cut back, 4 bases at V and 0 bases at J, with 7 bases in the middle. The CDR3 extends over 14 amino acids. Looked up from germline, CDR1 is MNHEY and CDR2 is SMNVEV (reference sequence). In DNA, the CDR3 is TGTGCCAGCAGTTGGGACTCCTCCTACAATGAGCAGTTCTTC. Translating gives CASSWDSSYNEQFF.

The rearrangement joins TRBV5-1 to TRBJ1-1; possible D gene TRBD1, 5 bases. There are 15 residues in the CDR3. Trimming took 4 bases from V and 2 from J, leaving 15 bases between them. Germline CDR1 reads SGHRS; CDR2 reads YFSETQ. The CDR3, as DNA: TGCGCCAGCAGCGGAACAGGTGCCCAAAACACTGAAGCTTTCTTT. This codes for CASSGTGAQNTEAFF.

The chain recombines TRBV7-9 with TRBJ2-7; 7 bases line up with TRBD2. Germline CDR1 is SEHNR and CDR2 is FQNEAQ (reference sequence). CDR3 size: 14 residues. Trimming removed 5 bases from V and 3 bases from J; junction bases left unmatched: 7. The DNA of the CDR3 is TGTGCCAGCAGCGCCGGGACTACCAACTACGAGCAGTACTTC. Encoded protein: CASSAGTTNYEQYF.

This clone was observed a handful of times. J is TRBJ1-5 and V is TRBV2, with D possibly matching TRBD1 (5 bases). The germline gives CDR1 SNHLY, CDR2 FYNNEI. Trimming took 6 bases from V and 9 from J, leaving 18 bases between them. The CDR3 extends over 14 amino acids. CDR3 in DNA: TGTGCCAGCAGGGGGGATGGCAGCCCCAGGCCCCAGCATTTT. As protein: CASRGDGSPRPQHF.